The 3 T cell receptor beta chains below all came from one sample that was sequenced in a study of T-cell reconstitution after alpha-beta-depleted transplantation in children (dated by TCRdb to 2016 to 2017). The receptor library was made with PCR. The instrument given in TCRdb is Illumina HiSeq 2500. TCR libraries were prepared with molecular barcoding, using unique molecular identifiers to normalize TCRbeta repertoire quantification. Starting from the raw public reads, TCRdb applied fastp trimming at Q25, assembled clones with MiXCR and retained in-frame beta chains. All rows with the same CDR3 protein become a single entry with the most common DNA and genes. The sample has 500,000 to 650,000 distinct CDR3 sequences on record, roughly 13% of them singletons. The ten biggest clones cover over 2% of the sample. The treatment or condition label, as the study defines it: allogeneic hematopoietic cell transplantation with graft depleted of TCRalphabeta T cells and CD19 B cells.

The material sequenced was PBMCs, mostly from graft donor cells, taken 360 days after TCRalphabeta/CD19-depleted stem cell transplant. These receptors were taken from a male patient aged 10-17 years who had a stem cell transplant for acute myeloid leukemia, so the T cells may come from the graft donor.

This clonotype was detected only a few times. The chain uses TRBV5-1 and TRBJ2-7; TRBD2 agrees at 9 bases. V lost 0 bases, J lost 4 bases, and 2 bases stayed unmatched. This CDR3 contains 14 residues. Germline CDR1 SGHRS, CDR2 YFSETQ. The CDR3 bases are TGCGCCAGCAGCTTGGCCCTAGCGGGATACGAGCAGTACTTC. It yields the protein CASSLALAGYEQYF. Full variable domain (rest looked up from reference TRBV5-1 and TRBJ2-7): KAGVTQTPRYLIKTRGQQVTLSCSPISGHRSVSWYQQTPGQGLQFLFEYFSETQRNKGNFPGRFSGRQFSNSRSEMNVSTLELGDSALYLCASSLALAGYEQYFGPGTRLTVT.

The chain links TRBV12-3 or TRBV12-4 to TRBJ2-3; D not certain. V shed 6 bases and J shed 0 bases, with 10 bases lying between them. The CDR3 sequence is 14 residues long. CDR3 in amino acids: CASRDTPSTDTQYF. As DNA, the CDR3 is TGTGCCAGCAGGGATACACCTAGCACAGATACGCAGTATTTT.

This clonotype was observed many times. This chain uses TRBV7-6 with TRBJ2-1; 11 bases fit TRBD2. There are 16 residues in the CDR3. Losses at the gene ends were 1 base for V and 4 bases for J; bases not matched to a gene: 3. Germline CDR1 reads SGHVS; CDR2 reads FNYEAQ. CDR3 sequence: CASSLEASGRYNEQFF. The CDR3 coding sequence is TGTGCCAGCAGCTTAGAGGCTAGCGGGAGGTACAATGAGCAGTTCTTC. Based on the CDR3 plus reference TRBV7-6 and TRBJ2-1, the full variable domain is GAGVSQSPRYKVTKRGQDVALRCDPISGHVSLYWYRQALGQGPEFLTYFNYEAQQDKSGLPNDRFSAERPEGSISTLTIQRTEQRDSAMYRCASSLEASGRYNEQFFGPGTRLTVL.